This TCR beta chain was observed in a study of post-analysis software for immune sequencing data. Study-wide findings and caveats: Controls showed lower frequencies than patients for five TRBV segments, and TRBV5-6, TRBV5-1 and TRBV20-1 were among these. Clustering by F measure revealed strong co-clustering among samples prepared together in one batch.

For this clonotype: As yet, its antigen is unknown.

Prepared libraries of TCR beta cDNA carried unique molecular identifiers. Via MiXCR, TCRdb re-called the PCR reads, giving one row per CDR3 protein. The sample holds hundreds of thousands of distinct CDR3 sequences; about 60% are singletons and the top ten take 11%. Germline CDR1 DFQATT, CDR2 SNEGSKA (reference sequence). V was clipped by 3 bases and J by 3 bases; unmatched bases: 13. The length of the CDR3 is 17 residues. This TCR derives from a girl between 2 and 10 years old with multiple sclerosis. Sequencing was done on a sample of blood. The V call is TRBV20-1, the J call TRBJ1-1; 10 bases align to TRBD1. The CDR3 loop reads CSARPLGQGNLDTEAFF. The CDR3 region has the DNA TGCAGTGCTAGGCCTCTGGGACAGGGGAATTTGGACACTGAAGCTTTCTTT.